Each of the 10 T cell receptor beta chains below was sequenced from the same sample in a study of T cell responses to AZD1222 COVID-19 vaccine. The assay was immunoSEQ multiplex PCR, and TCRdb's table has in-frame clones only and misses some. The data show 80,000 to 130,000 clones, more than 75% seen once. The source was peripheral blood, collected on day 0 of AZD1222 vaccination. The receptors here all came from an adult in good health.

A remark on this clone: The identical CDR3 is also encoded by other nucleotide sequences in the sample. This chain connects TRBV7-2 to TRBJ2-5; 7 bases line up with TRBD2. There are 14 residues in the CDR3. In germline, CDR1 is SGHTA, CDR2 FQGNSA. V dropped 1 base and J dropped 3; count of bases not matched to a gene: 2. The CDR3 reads CASSLGLAEETQYF. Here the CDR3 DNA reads TGTGCCAGCAGCTTAGGACTAGCAGAAGAGACCCAGTACTTC. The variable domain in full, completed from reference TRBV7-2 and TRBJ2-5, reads GAGVSQSPSNKVTEKGKDVELRCDPISGHTALYWYRQSLGQGLEFLIYFQGNSAPDKSGLPSDRFSAERTGGSVSTLTIQRTQQEDSAVYLCASSLGLAEETQYFGPGTRLLVL.

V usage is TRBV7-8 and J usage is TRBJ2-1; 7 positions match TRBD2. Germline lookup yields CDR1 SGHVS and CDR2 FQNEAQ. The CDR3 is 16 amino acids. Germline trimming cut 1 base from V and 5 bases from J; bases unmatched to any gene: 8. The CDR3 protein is CASSLVASGLNNEQFF. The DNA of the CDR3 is TGTGCCAGCAGCTTAGTGGCTAGCGGCTTAAACAATGAGCAGTTCTTC.

The CDR3 loop reads CASLPQGQQNEKLFF. The CDR3 region has the DNA TGTGCCAGCTTACCCCAGGGACAGCAGAATGAAAAACTGTTTTTT. The chain has TRBV2 and TRBJ1-4; TRBD1 matches at 7 bases. The CDR3 extends over 15 amino acids. Germline V gene lookup returns CDR1 SNHLY and CDR2 FYNNEI. V dropped 8 bases and J dropped 5; count of bases not matched to a gene: 11.

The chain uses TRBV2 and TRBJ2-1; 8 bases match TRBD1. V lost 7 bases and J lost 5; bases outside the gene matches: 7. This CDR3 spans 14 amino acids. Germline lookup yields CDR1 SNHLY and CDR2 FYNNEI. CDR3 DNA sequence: TGTGCCAGCACCCCGGACAGGGCCAACAATGAGCAGTTCTTC. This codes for CASTPDRANNEQFF.

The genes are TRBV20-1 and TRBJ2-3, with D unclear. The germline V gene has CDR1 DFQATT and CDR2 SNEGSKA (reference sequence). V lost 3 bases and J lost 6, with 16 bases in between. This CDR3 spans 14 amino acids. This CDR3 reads CSASKQREMDTQYF. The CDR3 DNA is TGCAGTGCTAGTAAGCAGAGAGAGATGGATACGCAGTATTTT.

Here the CDR3 DNA reads TGTGCCAGCAGCGCTGTAGCGGGGGCTAGCACAGATACGCAGTATTTT. This encodes CASSAVAGASTDTQYF. The rearrangement links TRBV9 to TRBJ2-3, with 9 bases that match TRBD2. The length of the CDR3 is 16 residues. V trimming: 3 bases; J trimming: 0 bases; junction bases outside the gene matches: 5. Germline-derived CDR1 and CDR2 are SGDLS and YYNGEE.

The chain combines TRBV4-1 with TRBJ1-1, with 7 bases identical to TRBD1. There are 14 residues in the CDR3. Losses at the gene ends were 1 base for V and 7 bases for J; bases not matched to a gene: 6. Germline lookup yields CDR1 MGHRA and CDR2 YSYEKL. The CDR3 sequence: CASSQGDRGFEAFF. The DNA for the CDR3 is TGCGCCAGCAGCCAAGGGGACAGAGGATTTGAAGCTTTCTTT.

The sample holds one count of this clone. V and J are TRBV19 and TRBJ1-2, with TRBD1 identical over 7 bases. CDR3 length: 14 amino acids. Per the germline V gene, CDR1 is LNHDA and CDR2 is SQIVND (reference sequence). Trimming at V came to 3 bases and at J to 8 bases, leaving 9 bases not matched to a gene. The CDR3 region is CASSILTGALGYTF. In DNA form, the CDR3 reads TGTGCCAGTAGTATCCTCACAGGGGCGTTGGGCTACACCTTC.

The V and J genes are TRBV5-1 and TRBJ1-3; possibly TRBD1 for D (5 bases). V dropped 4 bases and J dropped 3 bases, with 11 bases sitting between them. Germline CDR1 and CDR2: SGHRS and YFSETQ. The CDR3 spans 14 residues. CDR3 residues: CASSTAGLGNTIYF. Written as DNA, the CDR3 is TGCGCCAGCAGCACTGCGGGACTTGGAAACACCATATATTTT.

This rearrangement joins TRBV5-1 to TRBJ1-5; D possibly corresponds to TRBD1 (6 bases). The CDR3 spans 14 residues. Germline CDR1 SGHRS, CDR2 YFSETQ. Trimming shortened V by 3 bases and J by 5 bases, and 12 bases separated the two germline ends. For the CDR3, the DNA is TGCGCCAGCAGCTGGGGGCCCGGGGATCAGCCCCAGCATTTT. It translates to CASSWGPGDQPQHF.